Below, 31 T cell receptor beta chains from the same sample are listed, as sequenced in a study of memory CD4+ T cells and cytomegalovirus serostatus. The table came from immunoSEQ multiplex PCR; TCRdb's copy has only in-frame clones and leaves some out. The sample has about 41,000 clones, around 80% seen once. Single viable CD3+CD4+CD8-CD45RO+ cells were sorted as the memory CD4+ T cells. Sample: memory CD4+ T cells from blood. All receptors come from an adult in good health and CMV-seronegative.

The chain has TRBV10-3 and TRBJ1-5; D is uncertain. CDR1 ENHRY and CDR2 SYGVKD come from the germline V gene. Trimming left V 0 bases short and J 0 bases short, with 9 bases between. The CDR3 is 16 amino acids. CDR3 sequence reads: CAISESMVISNQPQHF. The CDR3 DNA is TGTGCCATCAGTGAGTCGATGGTGATTAGCAATCAGCCCCAGCATTTT.

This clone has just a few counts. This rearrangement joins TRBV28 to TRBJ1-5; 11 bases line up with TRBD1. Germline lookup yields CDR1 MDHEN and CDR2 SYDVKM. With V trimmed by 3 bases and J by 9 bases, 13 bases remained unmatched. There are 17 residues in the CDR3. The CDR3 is CASSFVGAGQGVVPQHF. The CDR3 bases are TGTGCCAGCAGTTTTGTTGGAGCGGGACAGGGGGTCGTGCCCCAGCATTTT. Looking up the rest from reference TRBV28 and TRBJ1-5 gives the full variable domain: DVKVTQSSRYLVKRTGEKVFLECVQDMDHENMFWYRQDPGLGLRLIYFSYDVKMKEKGDIPEGYSVSREKKERFSLILESASTNQTSMYLCASSFVGAGQGVVPQHFGDGTRLSIL.

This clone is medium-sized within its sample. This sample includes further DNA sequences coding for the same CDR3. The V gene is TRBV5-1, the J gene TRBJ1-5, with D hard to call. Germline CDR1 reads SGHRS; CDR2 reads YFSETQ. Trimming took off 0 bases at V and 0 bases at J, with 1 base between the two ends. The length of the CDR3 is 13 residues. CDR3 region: CASSLDSNQPQHF. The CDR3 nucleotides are TGCGCCAGCAGCTTGGATAGCAATCAGCCCCAGCATTTT.

CDR3: CASSEGGGHQPQHF. The CDR3 DNA sequence: TGTGCCAGCAGTGAAGGCGGCGGTCATCAGCCCCAGCATTTT. The chain employs TRBV6-1 and TRBJ1-5; no clear D. The V and J ends lost 1 base and 5 bases respectively, with 9 bases between them. The CDR3 covers 14 residues. Per germline, CDR1 MNHNS and CDR2 SASEGT.

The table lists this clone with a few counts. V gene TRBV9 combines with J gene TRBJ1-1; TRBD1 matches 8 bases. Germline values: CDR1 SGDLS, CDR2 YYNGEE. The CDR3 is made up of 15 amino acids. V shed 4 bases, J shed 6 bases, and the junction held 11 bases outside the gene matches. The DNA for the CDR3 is TGTGCCAGCAGCCCTACATCCAGGGGGCTGTCTGAAGCTTTCTTT. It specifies CASSPTSRGLSEAFF.

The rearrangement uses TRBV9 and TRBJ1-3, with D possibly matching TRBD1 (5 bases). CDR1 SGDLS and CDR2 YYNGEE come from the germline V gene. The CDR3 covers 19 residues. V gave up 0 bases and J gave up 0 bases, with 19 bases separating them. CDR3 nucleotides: TGTGCCAGCAGCGTAGCTCCGGGACCAATATCGAGCTCTGGAAACACCATATATTTT. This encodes CASSVAPGPISSSGNTIYF.

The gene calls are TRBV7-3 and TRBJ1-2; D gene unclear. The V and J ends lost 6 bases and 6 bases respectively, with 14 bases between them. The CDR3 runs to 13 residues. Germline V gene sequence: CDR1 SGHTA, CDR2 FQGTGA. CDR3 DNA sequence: TGTGCCAGCAGTTCCTCCGGGATGGATGGCTACACCTTC. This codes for CASSSSGMDGYTF.

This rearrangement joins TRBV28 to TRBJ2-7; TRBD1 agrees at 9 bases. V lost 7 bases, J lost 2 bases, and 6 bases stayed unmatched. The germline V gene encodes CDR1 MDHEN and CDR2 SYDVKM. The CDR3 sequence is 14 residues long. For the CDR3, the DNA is TGTGCCAGCACGGGACAGGGTTACACCTACGAGCAGTACTTC. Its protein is CASTGQGYTYEQYF.

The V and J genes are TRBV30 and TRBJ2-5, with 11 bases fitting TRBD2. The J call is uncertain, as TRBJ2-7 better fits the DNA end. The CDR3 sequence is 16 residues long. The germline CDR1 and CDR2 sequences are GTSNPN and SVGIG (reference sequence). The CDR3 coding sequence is TGTGCCTGGAGTGTGGGGACTAGCGGTCTGACCTACGAGCAGTACTTC. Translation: CAWSVGTSGLTYEQYF.

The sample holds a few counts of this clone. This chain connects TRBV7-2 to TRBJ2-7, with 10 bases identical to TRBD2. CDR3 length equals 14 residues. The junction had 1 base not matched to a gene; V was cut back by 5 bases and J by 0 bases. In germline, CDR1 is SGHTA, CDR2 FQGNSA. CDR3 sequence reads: CASSRTSGSYEQYF. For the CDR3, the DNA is TGTGCCAGCAGCCGGACTAGCGGCTCCTACGAGCAGTACTTC. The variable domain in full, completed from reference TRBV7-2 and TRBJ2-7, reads GAGVSQSPSNKVTEKGKDVELRCDPISGHTALYWYRQSLGQGLEFLIYFQGNSAPDKSGLPSDRFSAERTGGSVSTLTIQRTQQEDSAVYLCASSRTSGSYEQYFGPGTRLTVT.

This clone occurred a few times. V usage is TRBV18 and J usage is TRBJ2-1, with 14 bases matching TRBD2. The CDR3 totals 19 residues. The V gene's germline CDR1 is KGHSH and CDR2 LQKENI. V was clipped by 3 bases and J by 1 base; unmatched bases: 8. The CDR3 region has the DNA TGTGCCAGCTCACCCGGACTAGCGGGAGGCATGGGGTCCTACAATGAGCAGTTCTTC. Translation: CASSPGLAGGMGSYNEQFF.

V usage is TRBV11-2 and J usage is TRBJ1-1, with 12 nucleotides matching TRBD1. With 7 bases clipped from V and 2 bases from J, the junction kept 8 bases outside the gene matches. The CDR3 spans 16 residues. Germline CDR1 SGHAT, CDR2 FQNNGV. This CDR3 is CASTGTGGSLNTEAFF. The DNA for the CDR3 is TGTGCCAGCACCGGGACAGGGGGCTCCCTCAACACTGAAGCTTTCTTT.

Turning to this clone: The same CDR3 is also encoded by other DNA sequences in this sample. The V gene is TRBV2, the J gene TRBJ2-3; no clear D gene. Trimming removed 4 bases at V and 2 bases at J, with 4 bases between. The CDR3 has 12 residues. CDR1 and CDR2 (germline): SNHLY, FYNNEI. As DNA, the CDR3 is TGTGCCAGCAGTGTCGCCACAGATACGCAGTATTTT. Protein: CASSVATDTQYF.

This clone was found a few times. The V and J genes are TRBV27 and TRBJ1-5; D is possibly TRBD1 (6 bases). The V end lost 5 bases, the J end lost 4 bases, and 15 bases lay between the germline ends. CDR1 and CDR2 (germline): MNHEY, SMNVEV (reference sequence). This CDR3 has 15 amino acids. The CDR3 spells CASSPFGQPNQPQHF. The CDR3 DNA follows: TGTGCCAGCAGTCCTTTCGGACAGCCTAATCAGCCCCAGCATTTT.

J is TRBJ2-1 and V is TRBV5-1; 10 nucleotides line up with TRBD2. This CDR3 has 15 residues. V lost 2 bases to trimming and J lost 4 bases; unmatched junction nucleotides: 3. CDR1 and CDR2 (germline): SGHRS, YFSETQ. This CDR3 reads CASSLVAGGYNEQFF. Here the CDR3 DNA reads TGCGCCAGCAGCTTAGTAGCGGGAGGTTACAATGAGCAGTTCTTC.

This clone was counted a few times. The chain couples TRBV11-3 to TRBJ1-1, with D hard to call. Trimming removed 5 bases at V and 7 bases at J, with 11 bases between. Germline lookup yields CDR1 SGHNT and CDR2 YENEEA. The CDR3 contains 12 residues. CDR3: CASSMVQGEAFF. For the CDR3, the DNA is TGTGCCAGCAGCATGGTCCAAGGTGAAGCTTTCTTT.

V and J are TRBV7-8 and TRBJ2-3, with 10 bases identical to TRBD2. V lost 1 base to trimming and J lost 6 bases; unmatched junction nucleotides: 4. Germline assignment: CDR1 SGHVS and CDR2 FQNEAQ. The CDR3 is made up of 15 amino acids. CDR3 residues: CASSLGSSGRDTQYF. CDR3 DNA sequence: TGTGCCAGCAGCTTAGGTAGTAGCGGGAGGGATACGCAGTATTTT.

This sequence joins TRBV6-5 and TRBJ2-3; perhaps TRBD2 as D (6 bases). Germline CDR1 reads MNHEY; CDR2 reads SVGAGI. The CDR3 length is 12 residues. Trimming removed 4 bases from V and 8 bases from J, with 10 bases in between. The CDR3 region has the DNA TGTGCCAGCAGTTCCGGGACTGCTACGCAGTATTTT. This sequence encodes CASSSGTATQYF.

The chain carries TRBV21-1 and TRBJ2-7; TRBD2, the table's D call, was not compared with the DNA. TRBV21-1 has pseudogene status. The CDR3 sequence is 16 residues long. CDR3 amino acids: CASSKFGGRATYEQYF. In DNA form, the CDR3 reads TGTGCCAGCAGCAAATTTGGCGGGAGGGCCACCTACGAGCAGTACTTC.

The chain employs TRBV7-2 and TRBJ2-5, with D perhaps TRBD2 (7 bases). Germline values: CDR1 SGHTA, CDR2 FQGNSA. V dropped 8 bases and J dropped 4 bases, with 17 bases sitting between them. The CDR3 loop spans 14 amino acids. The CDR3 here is CASSPGGGAETQYF. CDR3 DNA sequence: TGTGCCAGCTCTCCCGGAGGGGGGGCAGAGACCCAGTACTTC. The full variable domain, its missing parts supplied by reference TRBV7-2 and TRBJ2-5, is GAGVSQSPSNKVTEKGKDVELRCDPISGHTALYWYRQSLGQGLEFLIYFQGNSAPDKSGLPSDRFSAERTGGSVSTLTIQRTQQEDSAVYLCASSPGGGAETQYFGPGTRLLVL.

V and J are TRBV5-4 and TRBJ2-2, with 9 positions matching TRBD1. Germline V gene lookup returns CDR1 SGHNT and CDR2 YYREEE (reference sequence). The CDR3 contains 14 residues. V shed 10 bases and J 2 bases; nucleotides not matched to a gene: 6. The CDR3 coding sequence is TGTGCCGGACGAACAGGGGGCAACACCGGGGAGCTGTTTTTT. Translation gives CAGRTGGNTGELFF.

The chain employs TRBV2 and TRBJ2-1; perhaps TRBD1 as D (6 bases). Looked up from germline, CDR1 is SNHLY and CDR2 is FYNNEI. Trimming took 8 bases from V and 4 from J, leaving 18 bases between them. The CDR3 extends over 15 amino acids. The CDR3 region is CASAALQGDYNEQFF. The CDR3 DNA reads TGTGCCAGCGCCGCCCTACAGGGCGATTACAATGAGCAGTTCTTC.

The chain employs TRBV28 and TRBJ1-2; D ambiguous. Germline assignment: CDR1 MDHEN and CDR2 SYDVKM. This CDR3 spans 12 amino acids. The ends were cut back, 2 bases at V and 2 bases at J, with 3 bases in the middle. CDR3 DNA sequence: TGTGCCAGCAGTTTAAACAACTATGGCTACACCTTC. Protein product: CASSLNNYGYTF.

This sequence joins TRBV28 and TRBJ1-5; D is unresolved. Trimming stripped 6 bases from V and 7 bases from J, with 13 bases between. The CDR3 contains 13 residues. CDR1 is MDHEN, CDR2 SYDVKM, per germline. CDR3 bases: TGTGCCAGCAGGTCTTACATGGACCAGCCCCAGCATTTT. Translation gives CASRSYMDQPQHF.

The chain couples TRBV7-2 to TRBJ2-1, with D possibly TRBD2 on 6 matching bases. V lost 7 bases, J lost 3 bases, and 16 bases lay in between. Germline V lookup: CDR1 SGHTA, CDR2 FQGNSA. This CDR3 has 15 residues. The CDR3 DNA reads TGTGCCAGCACCCTGAGGCGGGGCGTCTACAATGAGCAGTTCTTC. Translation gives CASTLRRGVYNEQFF.

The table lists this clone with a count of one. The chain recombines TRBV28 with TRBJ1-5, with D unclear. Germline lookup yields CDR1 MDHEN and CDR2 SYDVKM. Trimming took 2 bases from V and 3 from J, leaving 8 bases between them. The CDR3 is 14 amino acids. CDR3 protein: CASSLAAFNQPQHF. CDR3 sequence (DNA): TGTGCCAGCAGTTTAGCGGCCTTCAATCAGCCCCAGCATTTT.

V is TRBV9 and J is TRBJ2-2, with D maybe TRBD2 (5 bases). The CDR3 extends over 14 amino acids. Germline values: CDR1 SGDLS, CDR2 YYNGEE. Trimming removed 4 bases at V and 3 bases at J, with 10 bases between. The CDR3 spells CASSTRGYTGELFF. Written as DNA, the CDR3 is TGTGCCAGCAGCACGAGAGGGTACACCGGGGAGCTGTTTTTT.

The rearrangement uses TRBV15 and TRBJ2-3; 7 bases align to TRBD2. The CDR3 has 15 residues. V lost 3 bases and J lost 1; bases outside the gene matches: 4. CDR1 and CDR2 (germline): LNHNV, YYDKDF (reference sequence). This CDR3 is CATSSSGIRTDTQYF. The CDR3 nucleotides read TGTGCCACCAGCAGCAGCGGGATCCGCACAGATACGCAGTATTTT.

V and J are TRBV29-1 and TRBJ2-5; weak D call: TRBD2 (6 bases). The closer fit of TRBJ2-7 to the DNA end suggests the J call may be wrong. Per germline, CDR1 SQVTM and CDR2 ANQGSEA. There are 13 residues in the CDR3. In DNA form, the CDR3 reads TGCAGCGTCGGGTCGGGCGGGGTCTACGAGCAGTACTTC. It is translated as CSVGSGGVYEQYF.

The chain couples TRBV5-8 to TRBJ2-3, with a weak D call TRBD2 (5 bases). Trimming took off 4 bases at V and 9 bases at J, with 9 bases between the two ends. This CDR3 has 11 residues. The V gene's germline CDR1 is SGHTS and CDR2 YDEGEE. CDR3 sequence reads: CASSLTGTQYF. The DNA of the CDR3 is TGTGCCAGCAGCCTGACGGGAACGCAGTATTTT.

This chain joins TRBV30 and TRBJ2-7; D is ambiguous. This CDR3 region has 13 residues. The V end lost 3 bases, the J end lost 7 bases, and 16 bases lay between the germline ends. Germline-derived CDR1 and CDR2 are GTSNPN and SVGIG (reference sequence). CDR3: CAWSQGRQGEQYF. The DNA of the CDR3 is TGTGCCTGGAGCCAAGGACGCCAAGGGGAGCAGTACTTC.